This T cell receptor beta chain appears in the sequencing data of a study of blood T cell repertoires in COVID-19. Authors' data handling: By means of reference gene primer amplification, nucleated cell counts were estimated. The method was immunoSEQ multiplex PCR; TCRdb's version includes in-frame clones alone and lacks a portion of them. The V and J calls and clone size come from that table; D and trimming were worked out from the DNA. The data show more than 70,000 clones, 70% to 80% seen once. The CDR3 is made up of 17 amino acids. V was cut by 6 bases and J by 3 bases, with 23 bases left in between. The germline V gene has CDR1 LNHDA and CDR2 SQIVND (reference sequence).

Sequencing was performed on peripheral blood. The chain joins TRBV19 to TRBJ1-1, with D tentatively TRBD1 (6 bases). The origin of this receptor is a human donor in a cohort sampled during active COVID-19. Written as DNA, the CDR3 is TGTGCCAGTAGGATGGGTGAAAGACCGGGACAATACACTGAAGCTTTCTTT. Its translation is CASRMGERPGQYTEAFF.